This TCR beta chain was profiled in a study of blood T cell repertoires in COVID-19. The method was immunoSEQ multiplex PCR; TCRdb's version includes in-frame clones alone and lacks a portion of them. The sample includes 300,000 to 350,000 clones, around 86% of them seen just once. The age range of participants was about 18 to 90 years, with residence in under 25 US areas. Germline V gene lookup returns CDR1 LNHDA and CDR2 SQIVND (reference sequence). The CDR3 has 14 residues. V lost 10 bases and J lost 6; bases outside the gene matches: 9. Input material: PBMCs or T cells enriched from blood (not recorded which). This TCR was sampled from a woman aged 40 to 50 with acute COVID-19. The genes are TRBV19 and TRBJ2-2; 9 bases agree with TRBD1. Written as DNA, the CDR3 is TGTGCCACCAACCGGGACAGGGTTCCCGGGGAGCTGTTTTTT. Protein product: CATNRDRVPGELFF.